Shown below are 30 T cell receptor beta chains from a single sample sequenced in a study of blood T cell repertoires in COVID-19. The repertoire was sequenced with immunoSEQ multiplex PCR; TCRdb's copy has only in-frame clones and lacks some. This table has about 300,000 clones, around 92% appearing once. Sequenced material: peripheral blood. The receptor set was obtained from a woman aged 30 to 39 with COVID-19, enrolled during active disease.

With respect to this clone: Within the sample, other DNA sequences also encode this same CDR3. This chain links TRBV5-6 with TRBJ2-5; D gene unclear. The V end lost 2 bases, the J end lost 1 base, and 6 bases lay between the germline ends. There are 13 residues in the CDR3. The V gene's germline CDR1 is SGHDT and CDR2 YYEEEE. The CDR3 nucleotides read TGTGCCAGCAGCTTTTTTAGCCAAGAGACCCAGTACTTC. Translated: CASSFFSQETQYF.

This clone was seen just once. The chain uses TRBV11-2 and TRBJ2-3; 9 positions match TRBD2. The CDR3 spans 17 residues. Germline loops: CDR1 SGHAT, CDR2 FQNNGV. J gave up 1 base and V 3 bases, and 8 bases lay outside the gene matches. The CDR3 loop reads CASSFYRGGVRTDTQYF. In nucleotides, the CDR3 is TGTGCCAGCAGCTTTTATCGCGGGGGGGTTCGCACAGATACGCAGTATTTT.

This clone was seen just once. The genes are TRBV6-5 and TRBJ2-7; tentative D call: TRBD1 (6 bases). Germline CDR1 reads MNHEY; CDR2 reads SVGAGI. Between the trimmed V and J ends, which lost 8 bases and 7 bases, there was a span of 21 bases. The CDR3 is 14 amino acids. CDR3 sequence: CASQSVTGHWEQYF. The CDR3 coding sequence is TGTGCCAGCCAGAGTGTGACAGGTCATTGGGAGCAGTACTTC.

The chain links TRBV5-1 to TRBJ2-5, with 9 nucleotides matching TRBD2. CDR1 is SGHRS and CDR2 is YFSETQ in the germline V gene. V lost 3 bases, J lost 6 bases, and 12 bases stayed unmatched. The CDR3 contains 16 residues. CDR3 residues: CASSSEGAGGRKTQYF. DNA for the CDR3: TGCGCCAGCAGCTCCGAAGGAGCGGGGGGTAGGAAGACCCAGTACTTC.

The chain is built from TRBV4-1 and TRBJ2-1; the match to TRBD2 covers 14 bases. Germline V gives CDR1 MGHRA, CDR2 YSYEKL. Germline trimming cut 3 bases from V and 0 bases from J; bases unmatched to any gene: 13. There are 21 residues in the CDR3. The CDR3 DNA reads as TGCGCCAGCAGCCAGGGCCGTGGACTAGCGGGGGGTCTGAGCTCCTACAATGAGCAGTTCTTC. The encoded protein is CASSQGRGLAGGLSSYNEQFF.

CDR3 amino acids: CASRTTQWTGGNTIYF. In DNA form, the CDR3 reads TGTGCCAGCAGAACGACTCAATGGACAGGGGGAAACACCATATATTTT. The chain uses TRBV28 and TRBJ1-3, with 8 bases aligning to TRBD1. Germline V gene lookup returns CDR1 MDHEN and CDR2 SYDVKM. CDR3 length: 16 residues. V was clipped by 6 bases and J by 4 bases; unmatched bases: 11.

The rearrangement links TRBV6-5 to TRBJ1-2, with 9 bases matching TRBD1. Germline V gene data show CDR1 as MNHEY and CDR2 as SVGAGI. The trim removed 6 bases at V and 6 bases at J, leaving 11 bases unmatched. CDR3 length: 15 residues. CDR3 in DNA: TGTGCCAGCAGCCCGGGACAGGGATTCTACAATGGCTACACCTTC. Encoded protein: CASSPGQGFYNGYTF.

The rearrangement uses TRBV6-2 or TRBV6-3 and TRBJ1-2; a weak D match, TRBD1 (5 bases). V lost 0 bases and J 7 bases, leaving 15 bases between the germline ends. Germline V CDR1 and CDR2: MNHEY, SVGEGT. The length of the CDR3 is 15 residues. DNA for the CDR3: TGTGCCAGCAGTTACTCGTGGACGGCCCAGGGTGGCTACACCTTC. Residues: CASSYSWTAQGGYTF.

This clone has a single count. The chain uses TRBV28 and TRBJ1-1; D is ambiguous. The CDR3 is 11 amino acids. The V end was cut by 2 bases, the J end by 11 bases, with 9 bases between. Germline V lookup: CDR1 MDHEN, CDR2 SYDVKM. The CDR3 nucleotides are TGTGCCAGCAGTTTAATGAAGCGGGCTTTCTTT. It translates to CASSLMKRAFF.

There are a few counts of this clone. V and J are TRBV10-2 and TRBJ2-7; D might be TRBD2 (6 bases). The germline gives CDR1 WSHSY, CDR2 SAAADI. The CDR3 has 16 residues. With 0 bases removed from V and 3 bases from J, the gap between germline ends came to 15 bases. The CDR3 nucleotides read TGCGCCAGCAGTGAGTCGAATTGGTACGGGAGCTACGAGCAGTACGTC. Its translation is CASSESNWYGSYEQYV.

The V call is TRBV9, the J call TRBJ2-2; 11 bases agree with TRBD2. With 3 bases clipped from V and 7 bases from J, the junction kept 5 bases outside the gene matches. The CDR3 is made up of 15 amino acids. The germline gives CDR1 SGDLS, CDR2 YYNGEE. DNA for the CDR3: TGTGCCAGCAGCGCGAGACTAGCGGGGTTCGGGGAGCTGTTTTTT. It is translated as CASSARLAGFGELFF. Filled out from reference TRBV9 and TRBJ2-2, the complete variable domain reads DSGVTQTPKHLITATGQRVTLRCSPRSGDLSVYWYQQSLDQGLQFLIQYYNGEERAKGNILERFSAQQFPDLHSELNLSSLELGDSALYFCASSARLAGFGELFFGEGSRLTVL.

The V and J genes are TRBV6-5 and TRBJ1-2; tentatively, D is TRBD1 (5 bases). Germline V gene data show CDR1 as MNHEY and CDR2 as SVGAGI. CDR3 length: 12 residues. V was shortened by 0 bases and J by 9 bases, with 8 bases between the two germline ends. CDR3 DNA sequence: TGTGCCAGCAGTTACTCGGGGCAAAGCTACACCTTC. Its protein product is CASSYSGQSYTF.

The chain recombines TRBV7-2 with TRBJ1-4; possibly TRBD1 for D (5 bases). The ends were cut back, 0 bases at V and 8 bases at J, with 10 bases in the middle. This CDR3 comprises 14 residues. The germline CDR1 and CDR2 sequences are SGHTA and FQGNSA. CDR3 coding DNA: TGTGCCAGCAGCTTAGCGGGGGGAGGCGAAAAACTGTTTTTT. It is translated as CASSLAGGGEKLFF.

Only one count was recorded for this clone. The genes are TRBV19 and TRBJ2-1; 10 positions match TRBD1. The CDR3 is 15 residues long. CDR1 and CDR2 (germline): LNHDA, SQIVND (reference sequence). V shed 4 bases and J 6 bases; nucleotides not matched to a gene: 6. The CDR3 DNA reads TGTGCCAGTAGTACCGACAGGGGGCGAGGCAATGAGCAGTTCTTC. This codes for CASSTDRGRGNEQFF. Together with reference TRBV19 and TRBJ2-1, the CDR3 gives the full variable domain: DGGITQSPKYLFRKEGQNVTLSCEQNLNHDAMYWYRQDPGQGLRLIYYSQIVNDFQKGDIAEGYSVSREKKESFPLTVTSAQKNPTAFYLCASSTDRGRGNEQFFGPGTRLTVL.

This clone was recorded once. The chain joins TRBV27 to TRBJ1-4; TRBD1 is a possible D gene (6 bases). Germline lookup yields CDR1 MNHEY and CDR2 SMNVEV (reference sequence). This CDR3 region has 16 residues. Deletions cut 5 bases from V and 0 bases from J, with 13 bases between. CDR3 amino acids: CASSMTGYATNEKLFF. The DNA for the CDR3 is TGTGCCAGCAGTATGACAGGATATGCAACTAATGAAAAACTGTTTTTT.

The chain has TRBV29-1 and TRBJ2-5; 8 bases agree with TRBD2. V dropped 6 bases and J dropped 3; count of bases not matched to a gene: 3. Germline V gene sequence: CDR1 SQVTM, CDR2 ANQGSEA. This CDR3 is built from 12 residues. CDR3 amino acids: CSVAGAEETQYF. DNA for the CDR3: TGCAGCGTAGCGGGGGCTGAAGAGACCCAGTACTTC.

The rearrangement uses TRBV5-1 and TRBJ2-1, with 11 positions matching TRBD2. V lost 4 bases, J lost 9 bases, and 12 bases stayed unmatched. The CDR3 is made up of 16 amino acids. CDR1 SGHRS and CDR2 YFSETQ come from the germline V gene. This chain's CDR3 is CASSISGGVLPGEQFF. CDR3 DNA sequence: TGCGCCAGCAGCATTAGCGGGGGGGTCCTACCCGGTGAGCAGTTCTTC.

J is TRBJ1-2 and V is TRBV11-2; 7 bases agree with TRBD1. The CDR3 is 12 residues long. Germline V gives CDR1 SGHAT, CDR2 FQNNGV. The junction had 4 bases not matched to a gene; V was cut back by 4 bases and J by 8 bases. CDR3 sequence: CASSSTGDGYTF. In DNA, the CDR3 is TGTGCCAGCAGCTCCACAGGGGACGGCTACACCTTC.

This chain uses TRBV5-1 with TRBJ1-2, with 7 bases lining up with TRBD1. With 1 base clipped from V and 6 bases from J, the junction kept 12 bases outside the gene matches. The CDR3 has 16 amino acids. Germline values: CDR1 SGHRS, CDR2 YFSETQ. DNA for the CDR3: TGCGCCAGCAGCTTGAAAGGAACGACAGGGCAGAATGGCTACACCTTC. It yields the protein CASSLKGTTGQNGYTF.

The chain has TRBV6-1 and TRBJ1-4, with D unresolved. Trimming took off 3 bases at V and 0 bases at J, with 5 bases between the two ends. This CDR3 has 14 residues. CDR1 and CDR2 (germline): MNHNS, SASEGT. The CDR3, as DNA: TGTGCCAGCAGTGATCGTGCAACTAATGAAAAACTGTTTTTT. Its protein product is CASSDRATNEKLFF.

The chain uses TRBV2 and TRBJ1-5; 8 bases are a match to TRBD1. V shed 6 bases, J shed 2 bases, and the junction held 3 bases outside the gene matches. CDR1 SNHLY and CDR2 FYNNEI come from the germline V gene. This CDR3 has 14 residues. This CDR3 reads CASSRGHGNQPQHF. In nucleotides, the CDR3 is TGTGCCAGCAGCAGGGGGCATGGCAATCAGCCCCAGCATTTT.

V gene TRBV28 combines with J gene TRBJ2-2, with 8 bases fitting TRBD1. From germline, CDR1 is MDHEN and CDR2 SYDVKM. The CDR3 sequence is 15 residues long. The trim removed 3 bases at V and 1 base at J, leaving 1 base unmatched. CDR3 in DNA: TGTGCCAGCAGTTTCACAGGGGGGAACACCGGGGAGCTGTTTTTT. Its translation: CASSFTGGNTGELFF.

The genes are TRBV11-1 and TRBJ2-7, with D possibly matching TRBD1 (6 bases). Per the germline V gene, CDR1 is SGHAT and CDR2 is FQDESV (reference sequence). Trimming left V 1 base short and J 5 bases short, with 18 bases between. The CDR3 is 16 amino acids. Here the CDR3 reads CASSLGSRRGIHEQYF. The DNA for the CDR3 is TGTGCCAGCAGCTTAGGGTCCCGCAGGGGAATCCACGAGCAGTACTTC. The variable domain in full, completed from reference TRBV11-1 and TRBJ2-7, reads EAEVAQSPRYKITEKSQAVAFWCDPISGHATLYWYRQILGQGPELLVQFQDESVVDDSQLPKDRFSAERLKGVDSTLKIQPAELGDSAMYLCASSLGSRRGIHEQYFGPGTRLTVT.

This clone showed up just once. The genes are TRBV29-1 and TRBJ1-1, with a weak D call TRBD1 (6 bases). The length of the CDR3 is 13 residues. CDR1 and CDR2 (germline): SQVTM, ANQGSEA. Trimming removed 5 bases at V and 7 bases at J, with 17 bases between. The CDR3 region is CSVKIQGMDEAFF. CDR3 coding DNA: TGCAGCGTTAAGATACAGGGAATGGATGAAGCTTTCTTT.

The chain links TRBV5-4 to TRBJ2-1; tentatively, D is TRBD2 (6 bases). This CDR3 region has 16 residues. Germline values: CDR1 SGHNT, CDR2 YYREEE (reference sequence). The germline V and J ends were trimmed by 4 bases and 6 bases, with 20 bases remaining between them. As DNA, the CDR3 is TGTGCCAGCAGCCTTCCCGGGACCGGGAGCCTCAATGAGCAGTTCTTC. Amino acid sequence: CASSLPGTGSLNEQFF.

The V and J genes are TRBV4-2 and TRBJ1-3; D is unresolved. The CDR3 length is 15 residues. Trimming stripped 0 bases from V and 7 bases from J, with 13 bases between. Germline lookup yields CDR1 LGHNA and CDR2 YNFKEQ. The CDR3, as DNA: TGTGCCAGCAGCCAAGATTTAGGAGTTCGCAACACCATATATTTT. This encodes CASSQDLGVRNTIYF.

V usage is TRBV7-2 and J usage is TRBJ1-4; 10 bases are a match to TRBD1. The CDR3 has 14 amino acids. The V gene's germline CDR1 is SGHTA and CDR2 FQGNSA. Trimming removed 5 bases from V and 7 bases from J; junction bases left unmatched: 4. Here the CDR3 DNA reads TGTGCCAGCAGCGGCGACAGGGGGCCTGAAAAACTGTTTTTT. Amino acids: CASSGDRGPEKLFF. Full variable domain (outside the CDR3, taken from reference TRBV7-2 and TRBJ1-4): GAGVSQSPSNKVTEKGKDVELRCDPISGHTALYWYRQSLGQGLEFLIYFQGNSAPDKSGLPSDRFSAERTGGSVSTLTIQRTQQEDSAVYLCASSGDRGPEKLFFGSGTQLSVL.

This clone was picked up one time. This rearrangement joins TRBV4-2 to TRBJ1-2, with D possibly being TRBD1 (6 bases). V was trimmed by 4 bases and J by 5 bases, leaving 11 bases between them. CDR3 length: 13 residues. Looked up from germline, CDR1 is LGHNA and CDR2 is YNFKEQ. CDR3 sequence reads: CASSRGQNYGYTF. CDR3 DNA sequence: TGTGCCAGCAGCCGAGGACAGAATTATGGCTACACCTTC.

V is TRBV11-2 and J is TRBJ2-7; maybe TRBD2 (6 bases). CDR1 and CDR2 (germline): SGHAT, FQNNGV. Trimming took 5 bases from V and 0 from J, leaving 17 bases between them. The CDR3 is 16 amino acids. Written as DNA, the CDR3 is TGTGCCAGCAGCCCCCAACCGGGACTGAGCTCCTACGAGCAGTACTTC. Translating gives CASSPQPGLSSYEQYF.

The chain employs TRBV2 and TRBJ1-1, with 8 bases lining up with TRBD1. CDR1 is SNHLY, CDR2 FYNNEI, per germline. CDR3 length: 15 residues. V was clipped by 5 bases and J by 6 bases; unmatched bases: 11. CDR3 sequence: CASSPTRQGSPEAFF. The CDR3 nucleotides read TGTGCCAGCAGTCCTACTAGACAGGGGAGCCCTGAAGCTTTCTTT.